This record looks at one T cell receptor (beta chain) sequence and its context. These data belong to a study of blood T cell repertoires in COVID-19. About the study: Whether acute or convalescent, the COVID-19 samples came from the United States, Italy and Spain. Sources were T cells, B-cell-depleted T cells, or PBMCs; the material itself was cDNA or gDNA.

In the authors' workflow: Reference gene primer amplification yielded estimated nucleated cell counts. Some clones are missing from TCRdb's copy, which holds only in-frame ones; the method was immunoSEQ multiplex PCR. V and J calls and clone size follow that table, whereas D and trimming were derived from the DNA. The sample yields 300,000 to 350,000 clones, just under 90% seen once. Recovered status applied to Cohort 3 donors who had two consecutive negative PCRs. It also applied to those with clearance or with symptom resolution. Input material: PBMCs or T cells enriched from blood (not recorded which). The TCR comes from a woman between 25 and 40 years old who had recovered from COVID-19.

CDR3 sequence reads: CSASMGTGGISPLHF. The DNA for the CDR3 is TGCAGTGCTAGTATGGGGACAGGGGGTATTTCACCCCTCCACTTT. The chain has TRBV20-1 and TRBJ1-6; 11 bases fit TRBD1. CDR3 length: 15 residues. The trim removed 3 bases at V and 9 bases at J, leaving 7 bases unmatched. Germline V CDR1 and CDR2: DFQATT, SNEGSKA (reference sequence).